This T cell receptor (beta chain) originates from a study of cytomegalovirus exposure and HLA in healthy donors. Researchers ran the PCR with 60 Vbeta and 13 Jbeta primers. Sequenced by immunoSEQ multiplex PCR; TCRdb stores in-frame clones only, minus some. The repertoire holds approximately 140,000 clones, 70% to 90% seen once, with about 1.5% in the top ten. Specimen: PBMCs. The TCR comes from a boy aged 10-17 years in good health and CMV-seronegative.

The CDR3: CAWSVQGSGNTIYF. The CDR3, as DNA: TGTGCCTGGAGTGTGCAGGGCTCTGGAAACACCATATATTTT. The chain links TRBV30 to TRBJ1-3; TRBD1 is a possible D gene (5 bases). The ends were cut back, 0 bases at V and 0 bases at J, with 6 bases in the middle. CDR1 is GTSNPN and CDR2 is SVGIG in the germline V gene (reference sequence). CDR3 length: 14 amino acids.